Following are 21 T cell receptor beta chains from one sample sequenced in a study of T cells in Graves' hyperthyroidism and ophthalmopathy. RNA transcripts yielded amplified TCR beta CDR3 regions. First-round RT-PCR with HTBI primers amplified the TCR CDR3 region. TCRdb recomputed calls from the multiplex PCR reads with MiXCR, one row per CDR3 protein. The sample has 550,000 to 700,000 distinct CDR3 sequences, more than 45% seen once. Sequenced sample: peripheral blood or thyroid tissue (not recorded which). The receptors derive from an adult woman with Graves' disease, either hyperthyroidism or ophthalmopathy (not recorded which).

This clonotype was seen ten or more times. The V gene is TRBV4-1, the J gene TRBJ2-5; 7 positions agree with TRBD2. This CDR3 is built from 14 residues. Germline loops: CDR1 MGHRA, CDR2 YSYEKL. V lost 5 bases, J lost 2 bases, and 5 bases stayed unmatched. The CDR3 region is CASSAQGGQETQYF. CDR3 DNA: TGCGCCAGCAGCGCCCAGGGAGGGCAAGAGACCCAGTACTTC.

This clonotype was found a few times. The chain carries TRBV5-1 and TRBJ2-2; possibly TRBD1 for D (5 bases). V dropped 0 bases and J dropped 4 bases, with 10 bases sitting between them. Germline lookup yields CDR1 SGHRS and CDR2 YFSETQ. The length of the CDR3 is 15 residues. CDR3 nucleotide sequence: TGCGCCAGCAGCTTGGTTCAGGGCAGCACCGGGGAGCTGTTTTTT. Protein product: CASSLVQGSTGELFF.

Note on this clonotype: At one end the junction does not follow the germline gene, possibly because of a read error. The chain combines TRBV19 with TRBJ1-1; TRBD1 agrees at 7 bases. The CDR3 has 16 amino acids. Germline V lookup: CDR1 LNHDA, CDR2 SQIVND (reference sequence). CDR3 DNA sequence: TGCAGCGGTGAAAGGGGGTCGACAGGGTTGGGCACTGAAGCTTTCTTT. Protein sequence: CSGERGSTGLGTEAFF. Drawing the rest from reference TRBV19 and TRBJ1-1, the complete variable domain is DGGITQSPKYLFRKEGQNVTLSCEQNLNHDAMYWYRQDPGQGLRLIYYSQIVNDFQKGDIAEGYSVSREKKESFPLTVTSAQKNPTAFYLCSGERGSTGLGTEAFFGQGTRLTVV.

This clonotype came up many times. The chain employs TRBV13 and TRBJ1-6; D may be TRBD1 (5 bases). V lost 5 bases, J lost 5 bases, and 13 bases lay in between. This CDR3 comprises 15 residues. Germline lookup yields CDR1 PRHDT and CDR2 FYEKMQ (reference sequence). CDR3 coding DNA: TGTGCCAGCAGCCTCCACCGGGACGATAATTCACCCCTCCACTTT. Its protein is CASSLHRDDNSPLHF.

V is TRBV29-1 and J is TRBJ2-6; 8 positions agree with TRBD1. Germline CDR1 SQVTM, CDR2 ANQGSEA. The ends lost 4 bases at V and 2 bases at J; junction bases unmatched: 7. The CDR3 extends over 16 amino acids. This CDR3 is CSVATGAYTGANVLTF. The CDR3 DNA sequence: TGCAGCGTTGCGACAGGGGCGTACACTGGGGCCAACGTCCTGACTTTC.

J is TRBJ1-5 and V is TRBV4-1; D remains ambiguous. V lost 1 base and J lost 2, with 9 bases in between. Germline values: CDR1 MGHRA, CDR2 YSYEKL. The CDR3 consists of 15 residues. Here the CDR3 DNA reads TGCGCCAGCAGCCAAGGGGCCACGGGCAATCAGCCCCAGCATTTT. Protein: CASSQGATGNQPQHF.

With respect to this clonotype: Mismatch with germline at one junction end may stem from a read error. This sequence joins TRBV7-9 and TRBJ1-4; D is unresolved. CDR3 length equals 13 residues. Looked up from germline, CDR1 is SEHNR and CDR2 is FQNEAQ (reference sequence). In DNA form, the CDR3 reads TGCGCCAGCAGCCTATCATATGGGGAAAAACTGTTTTTT. Translation gives CASSLSYGEKLFF.

This clonotype was counted only a few times. The rearrangement links TRBV29-1 to TRBJ1-5; D is uncertain. The CDR3 extends over 13 amino acids. The V end lost 4 bases, the J end lost 7 bases, and 14 bases lay between the germline ends. Germline assignment: CDR1 SQVTM and CDR2 ANQGSEA. The CDR3 bases are TGCAGCGTTGGGGAGGGAACTTGGCAGCCCCAGCATTTT. Protein: CSVGEGTWQPQHF.

V is TRBV7-9 and J is TRBJ2-7; no definite D call. Trimming removed 1 base from V and 3 bases from J, with 10 bases in between. The CDR3 is made up of 14 amino acids. Germline lookup yields CDR1 SEHNR and CDR2 FQNEAQ (reference sequence). The CDR3 bases are TGTGCCAGCAGCTTAGTACCCGGTAACTACGAGCAGTACTTC. Protein sequence: CASSLVPGNYEQYF.

The V call is TRBV9, the J call TRBJ1-2, with a tentative D call TRBD1 (5 bases). CDR3 length: 16 amino acids. Germline CDR1 SGDLS, CDR2 YYNGEE. Trimming shortened V by 4 bases and J by 1 base, and 17 bases separated the two germline ends. This CDR3 is CASSQDAQGYNYGYTF. The CDR3 nucleotides read TGTGCCAGCAGCCAAGATGCTCAGGGATATAACTATGGCTACACCTTC.

The rearrangement links TRBV10-1 to TRBJ2-3; D remains ambiguous. This CDR3 is built from 13 residues. Germline loops: CDR1 WNHNN, CDR2 SYGVQD (reference sequence). Trimming pared 6 bases from V and 1 base from J, leaving 8 bases between. The CDR3 nucleotides are TGCGCCAGCAGGGCTGAAGGCACAGATACGCAGTATTTT. Protein: CASRAEGTDTQYF.

The chain links TRBV13 to TRBJ2-2; 9 bases match TRBD1. The V gene end was trimmed by 5 bases and the J gene end by 7 bases; junction bases not matched to a gene: 14. Per the germline V gene, CDR1 is PRHDT and CDR2 is FYEKMQ (reference sequence). CDR3 length: 17 residues. The CDR3 loop reads CASSTKQGAPGVGELFF. The DNA for the CDR3 is TGTGCCAGCAGCACCAAACAGGGGGCGCCGGGGGTCGGGGAGCTGTTTTTT.

This clonotype came up a few times. The gene calls are TRBV6-5 and TRBJ1-1, with 8 nucleotides matching TRBD1. The CDR3 is 16 amino acids. In germline, CDR1 is MNHEY, CDR2 SVGAGI. V lost 2 bases to trimming and J lost 3 bases; unmatched junction nucleotides: 8. The CDR3 nucleotides are TGTGCCAGCAGTTACGCATGGACAGGGTGGGACACTGAAGCTTTCTTT. Amino acid sequence: CASSYAWTGWDTEAFF.

This clonotype was seen many times. CDR3 loop: CASRTIGRNYGYTF. The DNA of the CDR3 is TGTGCCAGCCGGACAATCGGTAGAAACTATGGCTACACCTTC. The V gene is TRBV27, the J gene TRBJ1-2; TRBD1 might be the D (5 bases). V lost 8 bases and J 2 bases, leaving 15 bases between the germline ends. CDR3 length equals 14 residues. Per germline, CDR1 MNHEY and CDR2 SMNVEV (reference sequence).

As concerns this clonotype: Without the conserved terminal phenylalanine or tryptophan, this CDR3 likely stems from a read error. The gene calls are TRBV10-3 and TRBJ1-1; 10 nucleotides align to TRBD1. Germline V gene sequence: CDR1 ENHRY, CDR2 SYGVKD. The CDR3 length is 14 residues. V dropped 8 bases and J dropped 7; count of bases not matched to a gene: 10. CDR3 sequence reads: CAIQTGTGDYEAFL. CDR3 sequence (DNA): TGTGCCATCCAGACCGGGACAGGGGACTATGAAGCTTTCCTT.

Remarks on this clonotype: A read error may produce the germline difference seen at one junction end. The chain employs TRBV7-9 and TRBJ2-6, with D possibly matching TRBD2 (6 bases). Per the germline V gene, CDR1 is SEHNR and CDR2 is FQNEAQ (reference sequence). The CDR3 has 12 residues. CDR3 sequence reads: CASSLVRGTEAF. CDR3 DNA: TGTGCCAGCAGCTTAGTCCGGGGGACTGAAGCTTTC.

The chain couples TRBV10-3 to TRBJ2-5; 10 bases are a match to TRBD1. V was pared by 4 bases and J by 3 bases, with 5 bases of the junction left unmatched. Germline V CDR1 and CDR2: ENHRY, SYGVKD. There are 15 residues in the CDR3. Written as DNA, the CDR3 is TGTGCCATCAGTGCCGCCGGGACAGGGGAAGAGACCCAGTACTTC. Its translation is CAISAAGTGEETQYF.

This chain uses TRBV30 with TRBJ1-5; no clear D gene. The length of the CDR3 is 13 residues. Germline V gene lookup returns CDR1 GTSNPN and CDR2 SVGIG (reference sequence). V lost 0 bases and J 2 bases, leaving 5 bases between the germline ends. CDR3 in amino acids: CAWSVNRNQPQHF. CDR3 DNA: TGTGCCTGGAGTGTAAACCGCAATCAGCCCCAGCATTTT.

The rearrangement links TRBV7-9 to TRBJ1-5; D is uncertain. CDR1 is SEHNR and CDR2 is FQNEAQ in the germline V gene (reference sequence). The CDR3 is made up of 12 amino acids. Trimming stripped 11 bases from V and 5 bases from J, with 13 bases between. The CDR3 region has the DNA TGTGCCTATACGGTACTCGATCAGCCCCAGCATTTT. Protein: CAYTVLDQPQHF.

This clonotype was counted only a few times. The rearrangement links TRBV3-1 to TRBJ2-7; 9 bases are a match to TRBD2. V shed 3 bases, J shed 1 base, and the junction held 7 bases outside the gene matches. The CDR3 loop spans 16 amino acids. Per the germline V gene, CDR1 is LGHDT and CDR2 is YNNKEL (reference sequence). CDR3 residues: CASSHWGLASSYEQYF. The CDR3 DNA is TGTGCCAGCAGCCACTGGGGACTAGCCTCGTCCTACGAGCAGTACTTC.

This clonotype was detected only once. The V gene is TRBV11-2, the J gene TRBJ1-2; a possible D gene is TRBD1 (5 bases). Germline V gene lookup returns CDR1 SGHAT and CDR2 FQNNGV. Trimming pared 3 bases from V and 2 bases from J, leaving 13 bases between. The CDR3 is 15 amino acids. CDR3 in amino acids: CASSFGGTANYGYTF. The CDR3 nucleotides read TGTGCCAGCAGCTTCGGGGGAACAGCAAACTATGGCTACACCTTC.